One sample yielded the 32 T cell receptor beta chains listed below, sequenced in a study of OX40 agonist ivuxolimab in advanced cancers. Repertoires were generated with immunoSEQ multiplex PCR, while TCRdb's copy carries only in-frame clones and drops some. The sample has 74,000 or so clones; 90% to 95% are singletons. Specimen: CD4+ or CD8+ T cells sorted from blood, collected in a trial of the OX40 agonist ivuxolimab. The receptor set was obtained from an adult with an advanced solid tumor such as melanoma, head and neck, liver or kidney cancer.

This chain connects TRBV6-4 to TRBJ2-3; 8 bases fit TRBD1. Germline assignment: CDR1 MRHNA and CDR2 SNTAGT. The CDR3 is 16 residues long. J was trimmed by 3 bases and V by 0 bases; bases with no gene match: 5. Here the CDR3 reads CASSDSGQGGTDTQYF. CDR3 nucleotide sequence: TGTGCCAGCAGTGACTCCGGACAGGGAGGAACAGATACGCAGTATTTT.

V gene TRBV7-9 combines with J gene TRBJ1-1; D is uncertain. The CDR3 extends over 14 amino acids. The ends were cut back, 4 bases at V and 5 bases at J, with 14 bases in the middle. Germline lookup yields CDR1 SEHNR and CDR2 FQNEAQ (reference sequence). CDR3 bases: TGTGCCAGCAGCTACAACGGGATCGGAACTGAAGCTTTCTTT. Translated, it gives CASSYNGIGTEAFF.

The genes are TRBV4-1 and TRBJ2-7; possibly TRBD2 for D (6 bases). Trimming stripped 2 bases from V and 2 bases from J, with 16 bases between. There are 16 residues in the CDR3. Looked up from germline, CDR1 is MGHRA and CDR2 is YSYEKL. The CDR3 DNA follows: TGCGCCAGCAGCCAACCCCACTCCGGGACTCCCTACGAGCAGTACTTC. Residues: CASSQPHSGTPYEQYF.

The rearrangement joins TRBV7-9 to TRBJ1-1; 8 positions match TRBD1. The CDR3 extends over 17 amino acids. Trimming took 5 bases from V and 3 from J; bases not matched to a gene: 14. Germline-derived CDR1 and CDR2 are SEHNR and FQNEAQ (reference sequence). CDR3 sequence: CASSMTGAPPGDTEAFF. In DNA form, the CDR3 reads TGTGCCAGCAGCATGACAGGGGCCCCCCCTGGGGACACTGAAGCTTTCTTT.

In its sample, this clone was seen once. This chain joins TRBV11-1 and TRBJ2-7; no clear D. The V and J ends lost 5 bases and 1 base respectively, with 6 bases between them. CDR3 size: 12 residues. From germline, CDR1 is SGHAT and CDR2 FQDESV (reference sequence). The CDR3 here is CASSASSYEQYF. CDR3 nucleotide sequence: TGTGCCAGCAGCGCCTCTTCCTACGAGCAGTACTTC. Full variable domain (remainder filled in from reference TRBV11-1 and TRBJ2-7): EAEVAQSPRYKITEKSQAVAFWCDPISGHATLYWYRQILGQGPELLVQFQDESVVDDSQLPKDRFSAERLKGVDSTLKIQPAELGDSAMYLCASSASSYEQYFGPGTRLTVT.

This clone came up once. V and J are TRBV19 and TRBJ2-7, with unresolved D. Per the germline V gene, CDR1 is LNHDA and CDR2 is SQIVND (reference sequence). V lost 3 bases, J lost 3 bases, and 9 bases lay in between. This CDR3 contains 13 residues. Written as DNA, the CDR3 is TGTGCCAGTAGTATGGGTCCTTACTACGAGCAGTACTTC. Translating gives CASSMGPYYEQYF.

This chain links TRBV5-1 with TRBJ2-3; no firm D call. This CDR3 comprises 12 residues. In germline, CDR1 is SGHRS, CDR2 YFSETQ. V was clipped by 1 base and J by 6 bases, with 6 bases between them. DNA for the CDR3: TGCGCCAGCAGCTTGACCGGGGATACGCAGTATTTT. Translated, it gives CASSLTGDTQYF. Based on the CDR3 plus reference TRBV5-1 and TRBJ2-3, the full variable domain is KAGVTQTPRYLIKTRGQQVTLSCSPISGHRSVSWYQQTPGQGLQFLFEYFSETQRNKGNFPGRFSGRQFSNSRSEMNVSTLELGDSALYLCASSLTGDTQYFGPGTRLTVL.

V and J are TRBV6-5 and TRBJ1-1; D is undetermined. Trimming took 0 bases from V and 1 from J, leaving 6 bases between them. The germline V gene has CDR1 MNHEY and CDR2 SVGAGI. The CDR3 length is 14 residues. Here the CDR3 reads CASSYSQKNTEAFF. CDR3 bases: TGTGCCAGCAGTTACTCGCAGAAGAACACTGAAGCTTTCTTT.

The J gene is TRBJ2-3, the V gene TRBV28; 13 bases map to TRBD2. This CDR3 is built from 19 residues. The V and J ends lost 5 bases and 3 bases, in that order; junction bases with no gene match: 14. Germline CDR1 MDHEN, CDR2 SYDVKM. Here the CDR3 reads CASSPSGLAGVLSTDTQYF. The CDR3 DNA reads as TGTGCCAGCAGTCCCTCAGGACTAGCGGGAGTGCTCTCGACAGATACGCAGTATTTT.

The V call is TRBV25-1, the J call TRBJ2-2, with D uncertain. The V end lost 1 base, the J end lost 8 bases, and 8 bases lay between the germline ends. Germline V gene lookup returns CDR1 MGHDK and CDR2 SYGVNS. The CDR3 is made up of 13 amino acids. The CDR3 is CASSESLRGELFF. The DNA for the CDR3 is TGTGCCAGCAGTGAATCCCTGAGAGGGGAGCTGTTTTTT.

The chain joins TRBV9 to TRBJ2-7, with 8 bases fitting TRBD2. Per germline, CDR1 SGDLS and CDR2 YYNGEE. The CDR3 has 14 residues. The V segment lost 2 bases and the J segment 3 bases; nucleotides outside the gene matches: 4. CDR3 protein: CASSVDGRDYEQYF. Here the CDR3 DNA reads TGTGCCAGCAGCGTCGACGGGAGGGACTACGAGCAGTACTTC.

CDR3 bases: TGCGCCAGCAGCCAAAGGGGGATCACTGAAGCTTTCTTT. Protein product: CASSQRGITEAFF. The chain recombines TRBV4-3 with TRBJ1-1; D is possibly TRBD1 (6 bases). The CDR3 has 13 amino acids. Trimming pared 2 bases from V and 4 bases from J, leaving 8 bases between. Germline V CDR1 and CDR2: LGHNA, YSLEER.

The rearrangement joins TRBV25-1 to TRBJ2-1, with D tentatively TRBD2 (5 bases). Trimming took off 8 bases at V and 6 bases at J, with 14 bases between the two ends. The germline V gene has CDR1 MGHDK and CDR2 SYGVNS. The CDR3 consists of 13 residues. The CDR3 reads CASPPRGINEQFF. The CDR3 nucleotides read TGTGCCAGCCCCCCTAGAGGGATCAATGAGCAGTTCTTC.

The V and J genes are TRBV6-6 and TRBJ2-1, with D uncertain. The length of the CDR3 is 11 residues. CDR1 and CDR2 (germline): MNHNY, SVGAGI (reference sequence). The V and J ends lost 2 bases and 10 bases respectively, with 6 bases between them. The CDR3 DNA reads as TGTGCCAGCAGTTACACTGGGGAGCAGTTCTTC. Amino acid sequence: CASSYTGEQFF.

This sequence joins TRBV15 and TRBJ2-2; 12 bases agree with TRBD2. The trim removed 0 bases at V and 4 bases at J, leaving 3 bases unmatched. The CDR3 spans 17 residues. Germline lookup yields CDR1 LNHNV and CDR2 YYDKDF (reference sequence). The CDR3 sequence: CATSRDRGLAGTGELFF. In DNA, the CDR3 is TGTGCCACCAGCAGAGATCGGGGACTAGCGGGCACCGGGGAGCTGTTTTTT.

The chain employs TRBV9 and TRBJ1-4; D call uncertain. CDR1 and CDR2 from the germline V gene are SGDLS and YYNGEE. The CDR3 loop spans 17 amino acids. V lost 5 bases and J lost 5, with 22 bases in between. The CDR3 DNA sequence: TGTGCCAGCAGTCCCAACCGGGCCGGGCCAAGGAATGAAAAACTGTTTTTT. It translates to CASSPNRAGPRNEKLFF.

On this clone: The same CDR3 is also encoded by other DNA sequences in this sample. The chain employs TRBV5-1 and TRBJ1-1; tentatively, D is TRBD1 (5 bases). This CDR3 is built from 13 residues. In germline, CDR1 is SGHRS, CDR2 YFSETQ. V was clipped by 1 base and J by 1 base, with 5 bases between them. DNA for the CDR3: TGCGCCAGCAGCTTGAGGGGGAACACTGAAGCTTTCTTT. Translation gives CASSLRGNTEAFF.

CDR3 region: CASREDWRSTDTQYF. The CDR3 DNA follows: TGTGCCAGCAGGGAGGACTGGAGATCCACAGATACGCAGTATTTT. V is TRBV6-1 and J is TRBJ2-3; weak D call: TRBD2 (5 bases). Germline V CDR1 and CDR2: MNHNS, SASEGT. The CDR3 spans 15 residues. Deletions cut 6 bases from V and 2 bases from J, with 15 bases between.

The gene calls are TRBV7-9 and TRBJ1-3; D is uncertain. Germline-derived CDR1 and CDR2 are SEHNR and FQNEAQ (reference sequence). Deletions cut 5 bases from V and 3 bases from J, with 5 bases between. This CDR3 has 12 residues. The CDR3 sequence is CASSAVGNTIYF. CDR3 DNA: TGTGCCAGCAGCGCAGTTGGAAACACCATATATTTT.

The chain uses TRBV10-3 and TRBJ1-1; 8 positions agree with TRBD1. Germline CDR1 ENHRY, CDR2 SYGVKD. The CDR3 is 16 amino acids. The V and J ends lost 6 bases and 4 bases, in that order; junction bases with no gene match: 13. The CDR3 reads CAIRADRGRGLTEAFF. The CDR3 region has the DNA TGTGCCATCAGGGCCGATCGGGGCAGGGGGCTCACTGAAGCTTTCTTT.

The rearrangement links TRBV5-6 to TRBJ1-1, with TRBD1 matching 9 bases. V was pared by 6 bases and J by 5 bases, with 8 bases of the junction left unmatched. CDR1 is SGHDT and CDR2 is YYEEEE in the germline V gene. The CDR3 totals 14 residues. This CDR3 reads CASTPPGQGTEAFF. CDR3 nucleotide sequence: TGTGCCAGCACCCCTCCCGGACAGGGGACTGAAGCTTTCTTT.

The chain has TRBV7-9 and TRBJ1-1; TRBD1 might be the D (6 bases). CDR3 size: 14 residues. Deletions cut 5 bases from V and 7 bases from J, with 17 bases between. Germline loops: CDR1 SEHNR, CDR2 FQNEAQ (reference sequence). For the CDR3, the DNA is TGTGCCAGCAGCCCGGACAGCCAGAGCCTTGAAGCTTTCTTT. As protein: CASSPDSQSLEAFF.

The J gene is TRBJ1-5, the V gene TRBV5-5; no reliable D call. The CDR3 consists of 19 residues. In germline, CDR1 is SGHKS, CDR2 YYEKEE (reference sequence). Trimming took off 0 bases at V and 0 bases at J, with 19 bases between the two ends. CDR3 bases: TGTGCCAGCAGCTTGGGAGACACCATCTATGAGTATAGCAATCAGCCCCAGCATTTT. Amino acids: CASSLGDTIYEYSNQPQHF.

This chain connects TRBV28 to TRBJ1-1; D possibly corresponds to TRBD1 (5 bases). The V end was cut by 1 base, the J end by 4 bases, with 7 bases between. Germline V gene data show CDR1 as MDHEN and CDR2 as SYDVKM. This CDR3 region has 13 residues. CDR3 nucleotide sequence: TGTGCCAGCAGTTTATTGGGGGGCACTGAAGCTTTCTTT. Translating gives CASSLLGGTEAFF.

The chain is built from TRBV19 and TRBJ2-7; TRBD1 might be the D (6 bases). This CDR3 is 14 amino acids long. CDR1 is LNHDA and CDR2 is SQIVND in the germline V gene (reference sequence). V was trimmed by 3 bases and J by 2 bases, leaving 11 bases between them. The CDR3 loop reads CASSIGQLPYEQYF. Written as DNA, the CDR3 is TGTGCCAGTAGTATTGGACAGCTACCCTACGAGCAGTACTTC. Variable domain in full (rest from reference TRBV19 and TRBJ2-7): DGGITQSPKYLFRKEGQNVTLSCEQNLNHDAMYWYRQDPGQGLRLIYYSQIVNDFQKGDIAEGYSVSREKKESFPLTVTSAQKNPTAFYLCASSIGQLPYEQYFGPGTRLTVT.

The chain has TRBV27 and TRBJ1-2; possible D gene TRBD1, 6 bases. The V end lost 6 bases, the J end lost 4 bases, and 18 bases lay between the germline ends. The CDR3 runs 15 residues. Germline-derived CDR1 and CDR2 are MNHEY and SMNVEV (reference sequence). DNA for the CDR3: TGTGCCAGCAGCCCGAGCGGGGGCTTCGTCTATGGCTACACCTTC. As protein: CASSPSGGFVYGYTF.

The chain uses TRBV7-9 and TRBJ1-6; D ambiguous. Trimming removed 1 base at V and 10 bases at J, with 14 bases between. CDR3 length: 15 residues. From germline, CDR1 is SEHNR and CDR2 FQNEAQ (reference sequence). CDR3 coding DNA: TGTGCCAGCAGCTTAGAAGAGGGTTTGGAGTCACCCCTCCACTTT. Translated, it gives CASSLEEGLESPLHF.

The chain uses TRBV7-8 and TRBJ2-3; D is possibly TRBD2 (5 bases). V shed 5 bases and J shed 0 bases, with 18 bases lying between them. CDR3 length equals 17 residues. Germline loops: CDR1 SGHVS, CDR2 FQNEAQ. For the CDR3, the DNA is TGTGCCAGCAGCGACGGAGGTGGTAGCGTTAGCACAGATACGCAGTATTTT. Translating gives CASSDGGGSVSTDTQYF.

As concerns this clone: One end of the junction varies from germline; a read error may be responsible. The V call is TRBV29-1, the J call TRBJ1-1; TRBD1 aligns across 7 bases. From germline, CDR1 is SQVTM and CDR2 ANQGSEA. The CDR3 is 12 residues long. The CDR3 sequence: CSVEDRATEAFF. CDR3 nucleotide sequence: TGCAGCGTGGAAGACAGGGCCACTGAAGCTTTCTTT.

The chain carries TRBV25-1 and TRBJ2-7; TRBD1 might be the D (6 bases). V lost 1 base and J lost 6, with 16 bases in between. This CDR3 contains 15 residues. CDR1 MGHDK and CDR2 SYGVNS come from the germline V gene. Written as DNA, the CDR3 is TGTGCCAGCAGTGAATCCCCTCCTACAGGGACCGAGCAGTACTTC. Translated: CASSESPPTGTEQYF.

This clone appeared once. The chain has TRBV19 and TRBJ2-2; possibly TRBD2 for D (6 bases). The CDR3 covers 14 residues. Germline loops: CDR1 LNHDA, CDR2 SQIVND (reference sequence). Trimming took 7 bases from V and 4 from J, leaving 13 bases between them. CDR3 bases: TGTGCCAGTACCTTCGGGGAGGCCACCGGGGAGCTGTTTTTT. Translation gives CASTFGEATGELFF.

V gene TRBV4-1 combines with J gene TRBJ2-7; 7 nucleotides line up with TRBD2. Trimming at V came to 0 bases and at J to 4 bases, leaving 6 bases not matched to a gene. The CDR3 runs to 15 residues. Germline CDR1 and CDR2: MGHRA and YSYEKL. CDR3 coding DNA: TGCGCCAGCAGCCAAGATTGGCGGGGGATGTACGAGCAGTACTTC. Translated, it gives CASSQDWRGMYEQYF.